This TCR beta chain was recovered during a study of blood T cell repertoires in COVID-19. About the study: PBMCs, B-cell-depleted T cells, or T cells were the source of the cDNA or gDNA that made up the material.

Trimming removed 3 bases from V and 6 bases from J, with 8 bases in between. CDR3 length: 13 residues. The germline V gene encodes CDR1 KGHSH and CDR2 LQKENI. Original processing notes: Reference gene primers were amplified, and this amplification served to estimate nucleated cell counts. Data came from immunoSEQ multiplex PCR; TCRdb stores just in-frame clones and leaves some out. V, J and clone size reflect that table, while D and trimming were determined from the DNA. The table lists fewer than 250,000 clones, more than 65% of them singletons. This rearrangement joins TRBV18 to TRBJ2-2; TRBD1 might be the D (5 bases). This sequence originates from a woman between 45 and 60 years old with acute COVID-19. Sequences were obtained from PBMCs or T cells enriched from blood (not recorded which). CDR3 sequence (DNA): TGTGCCAGCTCACCCAGGGTGGCCGGGGAGCTGTTTTTT. It specifies CASSPRVAGELFF.